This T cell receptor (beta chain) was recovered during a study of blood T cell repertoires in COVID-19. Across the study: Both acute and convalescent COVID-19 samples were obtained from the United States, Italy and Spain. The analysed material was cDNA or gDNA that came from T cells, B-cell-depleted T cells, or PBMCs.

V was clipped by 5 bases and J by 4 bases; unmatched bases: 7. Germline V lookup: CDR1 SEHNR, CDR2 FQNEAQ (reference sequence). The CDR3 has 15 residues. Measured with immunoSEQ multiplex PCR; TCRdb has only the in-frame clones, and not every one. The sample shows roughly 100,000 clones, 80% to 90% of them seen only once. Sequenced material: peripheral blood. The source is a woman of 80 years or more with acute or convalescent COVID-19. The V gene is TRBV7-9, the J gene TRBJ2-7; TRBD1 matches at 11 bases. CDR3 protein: CASSPPGQGVYEQYF. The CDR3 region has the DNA TGTGCCAGCAGCCCCCCGGGACAGGGGGTGTACGAGCAGTACTTC.